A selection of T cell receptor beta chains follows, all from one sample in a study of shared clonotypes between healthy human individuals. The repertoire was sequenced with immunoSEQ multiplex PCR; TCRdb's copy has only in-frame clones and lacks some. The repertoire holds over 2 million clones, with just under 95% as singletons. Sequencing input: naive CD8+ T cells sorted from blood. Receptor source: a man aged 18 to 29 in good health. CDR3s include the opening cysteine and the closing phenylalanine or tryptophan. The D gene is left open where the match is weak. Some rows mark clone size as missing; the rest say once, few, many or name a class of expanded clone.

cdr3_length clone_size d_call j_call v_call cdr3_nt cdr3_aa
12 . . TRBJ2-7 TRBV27 TGTGCCAGCATGGGGGAAACCTACGAGCAGTACTTC CASMGETYEQYF
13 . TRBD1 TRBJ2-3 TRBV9 TGTGCCAGCAGGGGACAGGGGACAGATACGCAGTATTTT CASRGQGTDTQYF
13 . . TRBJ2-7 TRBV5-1 TGCGCCAGCAGCTTGGACTTTTCCTACGAGCAGTACTTC CASSLDFSYEQYF
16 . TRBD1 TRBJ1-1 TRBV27 TGTGCCAGCAGTCTAGTCGGGACAGTTATGAACACTGAAGCTTTCTTT CASSLVGTVMNTEAFF
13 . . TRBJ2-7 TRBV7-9 TGTGCCAGCAGCCATCCGGACAACTACGAGCAGTACTTC CASSHPDNYEQYF
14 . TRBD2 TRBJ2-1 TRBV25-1 TGTGCCAGCAGTGCCACGGGGGGACACAATGAGCAGTTCTTC CASSATGGHNEQFF
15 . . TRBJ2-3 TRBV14 TGTGCCAGCAGCCGAGGGACTTTTCGCACAGATACGCAGTATTTT CASSRGTFRTDTQYF
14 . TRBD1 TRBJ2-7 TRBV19 TGTGCCAGTAGGCCGGGACAGGGTGTCCTCGAGCAGTACTTC CASRPGQGVLEQYF
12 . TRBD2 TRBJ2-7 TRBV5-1 TGCGCCAGCAGCCTGGCGGGGGACGAGCAGTACTTC CASSLAGDEQYF
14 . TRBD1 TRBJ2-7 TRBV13 TGTGCCAGCAGCTTCCGGGACAGTTCCTACGAGCAGTACTTC CASSFRDSSYEQYF
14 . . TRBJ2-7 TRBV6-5 TGTGCCAGCAGTTACTCGGGGACCCCGCACGAGCAGTACTTC CASSYSGTPHEQYF
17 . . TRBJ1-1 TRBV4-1 TGCGCCAGCAGCCAGCGCCCCCTGACGGGGCTCGGGACTGAAGCTTTCTTT CASSQRPLTGLGTEAFF
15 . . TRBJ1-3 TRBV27 TGTGCCAGCAGTTTATCTGGCAGACTGGGAAACACCATATATTTT CASSLSGRLGNTIYF
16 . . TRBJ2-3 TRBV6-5 TGTGCCAGCAGTTACTCCTGGGGGTCTAGCACAGATACGCAGTATTTT CASSYSWGSSTDTQYF
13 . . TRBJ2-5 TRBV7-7 TGTGCTAGCAGAGATCCCGGTCTGGAGACCCAGTACTTC CASRDPGLETQYF
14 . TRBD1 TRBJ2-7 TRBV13 TGTGCCAGCAGCTTGGGACAGACCTCCTACGAGCAGTACTTC CASSLGQTSYEQYF
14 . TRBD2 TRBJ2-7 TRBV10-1 TGCGCCAGCAGTGAGTCTAGCGGGGGCGACGAGCAGTACTTC CASSESSGGDEQYF
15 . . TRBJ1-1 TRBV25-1 TGTGCCAGCAGCCTCTCAGCAGGGCTTGGCACTGAAGCTTTCTTT CASSLSAGLGTEAFF
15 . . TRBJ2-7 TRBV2 TGTGCCAGCAGTTACCAACTTGACAGGATCTACGAGCAGTACTTC CASSYQLDRIYEQYF
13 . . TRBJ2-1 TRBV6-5 TGTGCCAGCAGTCATTCAGAGGGCCTTGAGCAGTTCTTC CASSHSEGLEQFF
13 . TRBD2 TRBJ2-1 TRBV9 TGTGCCAGCAGCGTAGGTGGGGGGACTACACAGTTCTTC CASSVGGGTTQFF
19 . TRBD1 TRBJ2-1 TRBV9 TGTGCCAGCAGCGTAGAAGGGACAGGGGGCCCCGGACCGTACAATGAGCAGTTCTTC CASSVEGTGGPGPYNEQFF
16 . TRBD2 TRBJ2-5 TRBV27 TGTGCCAGCAGTCCCACTAGCGGAGGGAGACAAGAGACCCAGTACTTC CASSPTSGGRQETQYF
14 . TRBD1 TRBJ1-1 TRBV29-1 TGCAGCGTTGACAGGGGGCAGGTGAACACTGAAGCTTTCTTT CSVDRGQVNTEAFF
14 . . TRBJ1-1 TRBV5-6 TGTGCCAGCAGCTTGGAGCAGGGGTACACTGAAGCTTTCTTT CASSLEQGYTEAFF
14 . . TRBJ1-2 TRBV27 TGTGCCAGCAGTTTACGGGGCGTCGACTATGGCTACACCTTC CASSLRGVDYGYTF
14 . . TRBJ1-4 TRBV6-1 TGTGCCAGCAGTTTAGGGGTGACTAATGAAAAACTGTTTTTT CASSLGVTNEKLFF
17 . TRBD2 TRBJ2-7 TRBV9 TGTGCCAGCGGGCAGAATGTAGCTGGCGGGAGTATCGACGAGCAGTACTTC CASGQNVAGGSIDEQYF
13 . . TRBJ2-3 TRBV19 TGTGCCAGTAGTATCGGATCAATCGATACGCAGTATTTT CASSIGSIDTQYF
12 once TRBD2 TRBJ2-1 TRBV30 TGTGCCTGGAGTGCGACTAGCGTTGAGCAGTTCTTC CAWSATSVEQFF
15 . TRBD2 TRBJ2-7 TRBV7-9 TGTGCCAGCAGCTCAGGGACTAGCGGGAGTTACGAGCAGTACTTC CASSSGTSGSYEQYF
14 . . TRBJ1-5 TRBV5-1 TGCGCCAGCAGCTCAAGGGACGGGGAGGGAGCCCAGCATTTT CASSSRDGEGAQHF
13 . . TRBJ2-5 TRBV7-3 TGTGCCAGCAGCTTAAGTGGTCCGAGCGACCAGTACTTC CASSLSGPSDQYF
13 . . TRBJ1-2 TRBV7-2 TGTGCCAGCATGGACATTCTAAACTATGGCTACACCTTC CASMDILNYGYTF
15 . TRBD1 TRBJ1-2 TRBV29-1 TGCAGCGTTGAAGGGGACAGCCATTCCCCCTATGGCTACACCTTC CSVEGDSHSPYGYTF
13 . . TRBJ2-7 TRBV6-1 TGTGCCAGCGTTAGGCAGGGAGCCTACGAGCAGTACTTC CASVRQGAYEQYF
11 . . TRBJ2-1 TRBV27 TGTGCCAGTCAGGGATACAATGAGCAGTTCTTC CASQGYNEQFF
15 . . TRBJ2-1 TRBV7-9 TGTGCCAGCAGCTTAGTTATCGGGGGATACAATGAGCAGTTCTTC CASSLVIGGYNEQFF
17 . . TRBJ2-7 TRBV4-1 TGCGCCAGCAGCCAAGTCCTCGACCCTAGGAGCTCCTACGAGCAGTACTTC CASSQVLDPRSSYEQYF
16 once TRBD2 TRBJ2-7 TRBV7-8 TGTGCCAGCAGCTTAGAGACTAGCGGGGAGTCCTACGAGCAGTACTTC CASSLETSGESYEQYF
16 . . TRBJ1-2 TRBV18 TGTGCCAGCTCACCCAGCCCCGGGGAGAGGGCCTATGGCTACACCTTC CASSPSPGERAYGYTF
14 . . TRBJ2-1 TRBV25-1 TGTGCCCAGCCGGAGAGGGGAGCCTACAATGAGCAGTTCTTC CAQPERGAYNEQFF
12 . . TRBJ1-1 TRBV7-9 TGTGCCAGCAGCTCAGGGATCGCTGAAGCTTTCTTT CASSSGIAEAFF
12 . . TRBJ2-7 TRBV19 TGTGCCAGTAGTATAGATCGGCGGGAGCAGTACTTC CASSIDRREQYF